The entry that follows covers one TCR beta chain sequence. The data stem from a study of blood T cell repertoires in COVID-19. Study overall: Whether acute or convalescent, the COVID-19 samples came from the United States, Italy and Spain. T cells, B-cell-depleted T cells, or PBMCs provided the cDNA or gDNA that served as material.

Per the original data handling: Cell counts per sample came from amplifying reference gene primers. Sequencing was performed with immunoSEQ multiplex PCR; in TCRdb, only in-frame clones are kept and a portion is missing. V and J calls plus clone size are reproduced from that table; the DNA served to infer D and trimming. The table lists roughly 250,000 clones, around four fifths of them singletons. Sequencing input: peripheral blood. The receptor was isolated from a woman in her fifties or sixties with active or convalescent COVID-19.

The CDR3 region is CASSSSGTSTDTQYF. The CDR3 DNA reads as TGTGCCAGCAGCTCTAGCGGGACCAGCACAGATACGCAGTATTTT. The chain uses TRBV7-3 and TRBJ2-3, with 9 bases aligning to TRBD2. This CDR3 comprises 15 residues. Germline CDR1 and CDR2: SGHTA and FQGTGA. J lost 0 bases, V lost 4 bases, and 2 bases had no gene match.